Listed below are T cell receptor beta chains from one sample, sequenced in a study of shared clonotypes between healthy human individuals. The data were produced by immunoSEQ multiplex PCR, yet TCRdb's version contains in-frame clones alone and is incomplete. The table has 550,000 to 750,000 clones, less than 97% seen once. Sequencing was carried out using naive CD8+ T cells sorted from blood. All receptors come from a woman aged 25-40 years in good health. Both conserved end residues are part of each CDR3. Fields, in order: J gene, D gene, V gene, clone size, CDR3 DNA, CDR3 protein. A D gene is named only where the DNA matches it firmly. The size entry is marked missing in some rows and otherwise reads once, few, many or a size class.

>TRBJ2-5|TRBD2|TRBV11-2|NA
TGTGCCACCCAGCGGGGCGGGAGGGCCGAAGAGACCCAGTACTTC
CATQRGGRAEETQYF
>TRBJ1-1|NA|TRBV4-2|NA
TGTGCCAGCAGCCCGACGGCGGGTGGAACTGAAGCTTTCTTT
CASSPTAGGTEAFF
>TRBJ2-5|TRBD1|TRBV28|NA
TGTGCCAGCAGTACTACCGACAGGGTACGGGAGACCCAGTACTTC
CASSTTDRVRETQYF
>TRBJ2-7|TRBD2|TRBV27|NA
TGTGCCAGCAGTTGGGGACTAGCGGGAGTAGGCGAGCAGTACTTC
CASSWGLAGVGEQYF
>TRBJ2-7|NA|TRBV6-1|NA
TGTGCCAGCAGTCTGACCGCCACCCTTGGGTACGAGCAGTACTTC
CASSLTATLGYEQYF
>TRBJ2-3|NA|TRBV2|NA
TGTGCCAGCACAAGAAGTTGGGGCTCTAGCACAGATACGCAGTATTTT
CASTRSWGSSTDTQYF
>TRBJ2-7|NA|TRBV5-1|NA
TGCGCCAGCAGCCCCACGACGCTCTACGAGCAGTACTTC
CASSPTTLYEQYF
>TRBJ2-6|NA|TRBV7-6|NA
TGTGCCAGCAGCTTAGTACGGGATTCTGGGGCCAACGTCCTGACTTTC
CASSLVRDSGANVLTF
>TRBJ1-1|NA|TRBV2|few
TGTGCCAGCAGCAAACTCCGGACGGCTTTCTTT
CASSKLRTAFF
>TRBJ1-3|TRBD1|TRBV19|NA
TGTGCCAGTAGTAAAGACAGGGAAGAATCTGGAAACACCATATATTTT
CASSKDREESGNTIYF
>TRBJ2-1|TRBD1|TRBV29-1|NA
TGCAGCGGAGGCCCGCGAACCGGACAGGCGATCAAGCAGTTCTTC
CSGGPRTGQAIKQFF
>TRBJ1-1|NA|TRBV7-9|NA
TGTGCCAGCAGCTTCGGGACTCTCGCTTTCTTT
CASSFGTLAFF
>TRBJ2-1|NA|TRBV4-1|NA
TGCGCCAGCAGCCAAGATACCTCCTACAATGAGCAGTTCTTC
CASSQDTSYNEQFF
>TRBJ2-7|NA|TRBV28|NA
TGTGCCAGCAGTTTCGAGTTAGGGAAGCCCTACGAGCAGTACTTC
CASSFELGKPYEQYF
>TRBJ2-7|TRBD1|TRBV27|NA
TGTGCCAGCAGTTTAGGCCCGGGACAGGGGAGGCTCGAGCAGTACTTC
CASSLGPGQGRLEQYF
>TRBJ2-2|NA|TRBV15|NA
TGTGCCACCAGCCTAAGAGAGAACACCGGGGAGCTGTTTTTT
CATSLRENTGELFF
>TRBJ2-1|TRBD2|TRBV4-1|NA
TGCGCCAGCAGCCACCCGGGACTAGCGGTTTACAATGAGCAGTTCTTC
CASSHPGLAVYNEQFF
>TRBJ1-2|NA|TRBV6-6|NA
TGTGCCAGCAGCCCGAGGACAGCAAACTATGGCTACACCTTC
CASSPRTANYGYTF
>TRBJ2-7|NA|TRBV7-9|NA
TGTGCCAGCAGCTTAGGAGGGGTAGGGGATGACTACGAGCAGTACTTC
CASSLGGVGDDYEQYF
>TRBJ2-5|NA|TRBV6-5|NA
TGTGCCAGCAGTTACTCCATGAAAGAGACCCAGTACTTC
CASSYSMKETQYF
>TRBJ2-7|NA|TRBV6-1|NA
TGTGCCAGCAGTGAAGAAGGAGGGTTGTACGAGCAGTACTTC
CASSEEGGLYEQYF
>TRBJ2-1|TRBD2|TRBV7-9|NA
TGTGCCAGCAGCTTACCTAGCGGGAGCTACAATGAGCAGTTCTTC
CASSLPSGSYNEQFF
>TRBJ2-1|NA|TRBV19|NA
TGTGCCAGTAGTATCCCCTGGGGCAGGGGAGTCGATGAGCAGTTCTTC
CASSIPWGRGVDEQFF
>TRBJ2-7|NA|TRBV4-2|NA
TGTGCCAGCAGCCAATGGATCTCCTACGAGCAGTACTTC
CASSQWISYEQYF
>TRBJ1-2|TRBD1|TRBV29-1|once
TGCAGCGTCAGGACAGGGAGTAGTGGCTACACCTTC
CSVRTGSSGYTF
>TRBJ1-2|TRBD1|TRBV10-3|NA
TGTGCCATCAGTGAATGGGACAGCCTTTCCTATGGCTACACCTTC
CAISEWDSLSYGYTF
>TRBJ2-1|NA|TRBV11-2|NA
TGTGCCAGCAGCTTAGATCCTAGTCCTCACAATGAGCAGTTCTTC
CASSLDPSPHNEQFF
>TRBJ2-1|TRBD2|TRBV27|NA
TGTGCCAGCAGTTTAGGAACGGGACTAGCGAACAATGAGCAGTTCTTC
CASSLGTGLANNEQFF
>TRBJ2-1|TRBD2|TRBV5-1|NA
TGCGCCAGCAGCTTGGAGGGTAGCGGGAATGAGCAGTTCTTC
CASSLEGSGNEQFF
>TRBJ2-3|TRBD2|TRBV4-2|NA
TGTGCCAGCAGCCAAGATAAGTTCATCCTAGCGGGAGTACCAGATACGCAGTATTTT
CASSQDKFILAGVPDTQYF
>TRBJ1-5|NA|TRBV27|NA
TGTGCCAGCAGTTTTGGGGCGGCTCAGCCCCAGCATTTT
CASSFGAAQPQHF